This T cell receptor beta chain was captured in a study of cytomegalovirus exposure and HLA in healthy donors. The germline gives CDR1 SQVTM, CDR2 ANQGSEA. V was pared by 3 bases and J by 8 bases, with 4 bases between. This CDR3 has 9 residues. PCR was performed using 60 Vbeta and 13 Jbeta primers. Method: immunoSEQ multiplex PCR; TCRdb's copy keeps in-frame clones and lacks some. The sample has roughly 150,000 clones; about 80% are singletons. Sequencing used PBMCs. The TCR sequence derives from a man aged 45-60 years in good health and CMV-seropositive. The chain employs TRBV29-1 and TRBJ1-2; D unresolved. The CDR3: CSVEEGYTF. The CDR3 bases are TGCAGCGTTGAGGAGGGCTACACCTTC.